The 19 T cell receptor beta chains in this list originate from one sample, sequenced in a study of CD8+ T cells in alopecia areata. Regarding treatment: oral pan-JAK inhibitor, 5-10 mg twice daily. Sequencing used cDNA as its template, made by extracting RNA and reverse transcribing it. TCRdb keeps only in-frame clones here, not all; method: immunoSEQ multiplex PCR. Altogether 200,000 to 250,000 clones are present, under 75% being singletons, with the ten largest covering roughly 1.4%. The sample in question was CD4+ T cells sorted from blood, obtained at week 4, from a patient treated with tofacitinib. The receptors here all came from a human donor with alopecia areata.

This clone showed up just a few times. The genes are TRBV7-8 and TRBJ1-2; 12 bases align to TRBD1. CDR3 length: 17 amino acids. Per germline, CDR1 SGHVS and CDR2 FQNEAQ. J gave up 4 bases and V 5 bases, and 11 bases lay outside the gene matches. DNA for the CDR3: TGTGCCAGCAGCCCACGGACCGGGACAGGGGGCATCTATGGCTACACCTTC. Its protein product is CASSPRTGTGGIYGYTF. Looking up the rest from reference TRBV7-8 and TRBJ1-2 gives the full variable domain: GAGVSQSPRYKVAKRGQDVALRCDPISGHVSLFWYQQALGQGPEFLTYFQNEAQLDKSGLPSDRFFAERPEGSVSTLKIQRTQQEDSAVYLCASSPRTGTGGIYGYTFGSGTRLTVV.

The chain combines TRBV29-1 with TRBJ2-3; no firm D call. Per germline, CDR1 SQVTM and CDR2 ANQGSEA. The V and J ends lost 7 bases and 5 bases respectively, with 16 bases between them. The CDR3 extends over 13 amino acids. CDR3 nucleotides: TGCAGCGAGAGCTGGGGAAACGGAGATACGCAGTATTTT. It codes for CSESWGNGDTQYF.

The CDR3 loop reads CASSLGAQETQYF. The CDR3 coding sequence is TGCGCCAGCAGCTTGGGGGCCCAAGAGACCCAGTACTTC. The V call is TRBV5-1, the J call TRBJ2-5; D remains unclear. The ends were cut back, 0 bases at V and 1 base at J, with 4 bases in the middle. Germline-derived CDR1 and CDR2 are SGHRS and YFSETQ. The CDR3 length is 13 residues.

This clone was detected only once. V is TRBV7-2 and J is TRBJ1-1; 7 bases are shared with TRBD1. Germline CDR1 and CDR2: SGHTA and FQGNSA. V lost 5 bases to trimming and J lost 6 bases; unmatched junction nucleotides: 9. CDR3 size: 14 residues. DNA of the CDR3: TGTGCCAGCAGCATCAAGGGGGCCGAGGCTGAAGCTTTCTTT. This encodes CASSIKGAEAEAFF.

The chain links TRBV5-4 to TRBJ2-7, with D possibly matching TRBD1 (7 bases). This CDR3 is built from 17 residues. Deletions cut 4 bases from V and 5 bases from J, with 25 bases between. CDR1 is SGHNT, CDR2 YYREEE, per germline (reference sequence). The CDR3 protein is CASSAGRQGDKLDEQYF. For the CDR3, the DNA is TGTGCCAGCAGCGCGGGGAGACAGGGCGATAAACTGGACGAGCAGTACTTC.

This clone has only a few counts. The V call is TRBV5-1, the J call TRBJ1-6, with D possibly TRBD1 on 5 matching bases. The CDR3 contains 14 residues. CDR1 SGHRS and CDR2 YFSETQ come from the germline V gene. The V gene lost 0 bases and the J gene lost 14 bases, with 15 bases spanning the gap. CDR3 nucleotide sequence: TGCGCCAGCAGCTTGGGCAGGGCCGAGGGAGCCCTCCACTTT. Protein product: CASSLGRAEGALHF.

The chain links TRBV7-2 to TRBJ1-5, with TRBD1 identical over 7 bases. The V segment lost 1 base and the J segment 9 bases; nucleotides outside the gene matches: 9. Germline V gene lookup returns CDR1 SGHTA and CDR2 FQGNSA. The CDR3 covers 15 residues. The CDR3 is CASSLEGASSRPQHF. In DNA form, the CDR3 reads TGTGCCAGCAGCTTAGAGGGGGCTTCCAGTCGGCCCCAGCATTTT. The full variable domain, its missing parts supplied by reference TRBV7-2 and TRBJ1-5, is GAGVSQSPSNKVTEKGKDVELRCDPISGHTALYWYRQSLGQGLEFLIYFQGNSAPDKSGLPSDRFSAERTGGSVSTLTIQRTQQEDSAVYLCASSLEGASSRPQHFGDGTRLSIL.

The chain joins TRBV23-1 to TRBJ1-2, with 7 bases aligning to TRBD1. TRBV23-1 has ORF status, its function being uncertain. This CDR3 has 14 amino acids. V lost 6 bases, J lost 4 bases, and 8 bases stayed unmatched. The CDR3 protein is CASRSPHRGYGYTF. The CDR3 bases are TGCGCCAGCAGATCACCACACAGGGGCTATGGCTACACCTTC.

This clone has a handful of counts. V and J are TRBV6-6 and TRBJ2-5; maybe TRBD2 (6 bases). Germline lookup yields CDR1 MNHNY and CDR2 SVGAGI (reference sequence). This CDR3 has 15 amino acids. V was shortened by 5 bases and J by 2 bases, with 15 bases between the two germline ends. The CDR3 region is CASSNGGVRQETQYF. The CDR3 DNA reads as TGTGCCAGCAGTAACGGAGGGGTGAGGCAAGAGACCCAGTACTTC.

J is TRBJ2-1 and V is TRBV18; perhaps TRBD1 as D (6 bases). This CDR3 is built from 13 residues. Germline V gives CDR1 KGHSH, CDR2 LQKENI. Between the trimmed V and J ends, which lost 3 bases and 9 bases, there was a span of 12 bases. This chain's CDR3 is CASSPDSFGEQFF. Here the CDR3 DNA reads TGTGCCAGCTCACCGGACAGTTTCGGTGAGCAGTTCTTC.

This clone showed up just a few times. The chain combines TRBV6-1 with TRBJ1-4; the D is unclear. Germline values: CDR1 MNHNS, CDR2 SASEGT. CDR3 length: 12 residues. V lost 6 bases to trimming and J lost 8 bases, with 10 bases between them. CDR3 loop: CASSQQREKLFF. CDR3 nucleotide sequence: TGTGCCAGCAGCCAGCAGCGGGAAAAACTGTTTTTT.

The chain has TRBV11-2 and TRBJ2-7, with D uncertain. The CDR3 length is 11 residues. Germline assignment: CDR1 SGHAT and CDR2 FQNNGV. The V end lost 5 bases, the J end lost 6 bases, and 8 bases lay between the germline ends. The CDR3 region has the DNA TGTGCCAGCAGCCACCTCCGCGAGCAGTACTTC. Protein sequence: CASSHLREQYF.

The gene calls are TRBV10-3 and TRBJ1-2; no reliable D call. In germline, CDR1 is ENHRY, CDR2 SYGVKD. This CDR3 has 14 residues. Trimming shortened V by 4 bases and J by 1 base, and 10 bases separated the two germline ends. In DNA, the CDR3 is TGTGCCATCAGTGCTCTTGATAGTAACTATGGCTACACCTTC. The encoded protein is CAISALDSNYGYTF.

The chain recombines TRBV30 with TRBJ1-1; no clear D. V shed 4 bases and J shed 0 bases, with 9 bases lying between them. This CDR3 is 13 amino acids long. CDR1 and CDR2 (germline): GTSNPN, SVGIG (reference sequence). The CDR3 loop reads CAWNSGLNTEAFF. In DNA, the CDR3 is TGTGCCTGGAATTCCGGTTTGAACACTGAAGCTTTCTTT.

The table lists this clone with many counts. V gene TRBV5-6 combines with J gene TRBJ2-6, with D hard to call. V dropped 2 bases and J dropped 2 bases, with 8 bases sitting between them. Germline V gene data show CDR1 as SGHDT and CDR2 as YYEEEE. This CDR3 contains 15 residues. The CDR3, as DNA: TGTGCCAGCAGCTTTCAAAGTCCTGGGGCCAACGTCCTGACTTTC. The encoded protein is CASSFQSPGANVLTF.

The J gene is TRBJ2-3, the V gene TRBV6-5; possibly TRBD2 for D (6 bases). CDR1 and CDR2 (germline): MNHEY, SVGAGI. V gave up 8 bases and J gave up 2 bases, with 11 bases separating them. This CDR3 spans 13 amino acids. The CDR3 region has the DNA TGTGCCAGCTTCCGGGGGTTCACAGATACGCAGTATTTT. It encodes CASFRGFTDTQYF.

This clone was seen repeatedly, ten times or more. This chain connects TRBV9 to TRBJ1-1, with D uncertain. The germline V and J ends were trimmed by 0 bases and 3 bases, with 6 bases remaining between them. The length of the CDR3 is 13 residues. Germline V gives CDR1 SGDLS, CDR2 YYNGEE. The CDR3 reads CASSVGGDTEAFF. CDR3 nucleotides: TGTGCCAGCAGCGTAGGTGGGGACACTGAAGCTTTCTTT.

This CDR3 is CASSPMAGASGANVLTF. The CDR3 coding sequence is TGTGCCAGCAGCCCAATGGCGGGAGCCTCTGGGGCCAACGTCCTGACTTTC. The chain employs TRBV5-6 and TRBJ2-6, with 7 bases lining up with TRBD2. The V gene end was trimmed by 4 bases and the J gene end by 0 bases; junction bases not matched to a gene: 7. The CDR3 consists of 17 residues. Germline lookup yields CDR1 SGHDT and CDR2 YYEEEE.

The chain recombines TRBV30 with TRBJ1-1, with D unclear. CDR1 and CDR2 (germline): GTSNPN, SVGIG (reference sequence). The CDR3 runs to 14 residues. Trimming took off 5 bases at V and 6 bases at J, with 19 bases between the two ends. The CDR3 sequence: CAWGNQALGSEAFF. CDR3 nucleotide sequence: TGTGCCTGGGGAAACCAGGCGCTAGGCTCTGAAGCTTTCTTT.